Below, 20 T cell receptor beta chains from the same sample are listed, as sequenced in a study of cytomegalovirus exposure and HLA in healthy donors. Method: immunoSEQ multiplex PCR; TCRdb's copy keeps in-frame clones and lacks some. The repertoire has roughly 120,000 clones, about 93% of them found once; the top ten carry less than 1.5%. Material for sequencing was PBMCs. The receptors derive from a young woman in good health and CMV-seronegative.

The chain joins TRBV9 to TRBJ1-2; 9 nucleotides align to TRBD1. CDR3 length equals 13 residues. Germline CDR1 reads SGDLS; CDR2 reads YYNGEE. The J segment lost 6 bases and the V segment lost 0 bases, leaving 0 bases of the junction unmatched. The CDR3 nucleotides are TGTGCCAGCAGCGTAGGGACAGGGGATGGCTACACCTTC. This codes for CASSVGTGDGYTF.

The genes are TRBV6-6 and TRBJ2-5; possibly TRBD2 for D (5 bases). Trimming cost V 1 base and J 4 bases, with 13 bases left between them. This CDR3 is built from 15 residues. Germline V lookup: CDR1 MNHNY, CDR2 SVGAGI (reference sequence). CDR3 nucleotide sequence: TGTGCCAGCAGTTACTTAAGCGGACGGGGAGAGACCCAGTACTTC. This codes for CASSYLSGRGETQYF.

V gene TRBV4-1 combines with J gene TRBJ2-5, with D tentatively TRBD1 (6 bases). The V and J ends lost 1 base and 2 bases respectively, with 8 bases between them. Germline V gene lookup returns CDR1 MGHRA and CDR2 YSYEKL. CDR3 size: 14 residues. The CDR3 sequence: CASSQVGTQETQYF. CDR3 nucleotides: TGCGCCAGCAGCCAAGTCGGGACACAAGAGACCCAGTACTTC.

The CDR3 here is CASSSPDSNTGELFF. For the CDR3, the DNA is TGCGCCAGCAGCTCCCCGGACAGTAACACCGGGGAGCTGTTTTTT. The chain uses TRBV5-1 and TRBJ2-2; D perhaps matches TRBD1 (6 bases). CDR1 and CDR2 (germline): SGHRS, YFSETQ. This CDR3 has 15 residues. Trimming stripped 3 bases from V and 2 bases from J, with 11 bases between.

The V gene is TRBV30, the J gene TRBJ1-1; the D gene is possibly TRBD1 (5 bases). Trimming pared 3 bases from V and 1 base from J, leaving 12 bases between. This CDR3 comprises 14 residues. Per germline, CDR1 GTSNPN and CDR2 SVGIG (reference sequence). In DNA form, the CDR3 reads TGTGCCTGGAGCGCGGGACGGCCGAACACTGAAGCTTTCTTT. Amino acids: CAWSAGRPNTEAFF.

This chain uses TRBV7-2 with TRBJ1-2; 9 positions agree with TRBD1. Germline V CDR1 and CDR2: SGHTA, FQGNSA. Trimming at V came to 1 base and at J to 13 bases, leaving 13 bases not matched to a gene. The CDR3 sequence is 15 residues long. The CDR3 is CASSLVLAGQGPPTF. The CDR3 DNA is TGTGCCAGCAGCTTAGTTCTCGCGGGACAGGGTCCTCCCACCTTC. The complete variable domain, with remaining parts taken from reference TRBV7-2 and TRBJ1-2, reads GAGVSQSPSNKVTEKGKDVELRCDPISGHTALYWYRQSLGQGLEFLIYFQGNSAPDKSGLPSDRFSAERTGGSVSTLTIQRTQQEDSAVYLCASSLVLAGQGPPTFGSGTRLTVV.

This chain uses TRBV27 with TRBJ2-1; D perhaps matches TRBD1 (6 bases). CDR1 and CDR2 (germline): MNHEY, SMNVEV (reference sequence). V was pared by 0 bases and J by 2 bases, with 8 bases between. This CDR3 region has 15 residues. The chain's CDR3 is CASSLSTGTYNEQFF. In DNA, the CDR3 is TGTGCCAGCAGTTTATCTACAGGGACCTACAATGAGCAGTTCTTC.

The chain recombines TRBV28 with TRBJ1-2; 9 bases agree with TRBD1. This CDR3 has 13 residues. Per germline, CDR1 MDHEN and CDR2 SYDVKM. V shed 3 bases and J 5 bases; nucleotides not matched to a gene: 1. This CDR3 is CASSFGTGYGYTF. CDR3 bases: TGTGCCAGCAGTTTTGGGACAGGGTATGGCTACACCTTC.

The gene calls are TRBV19 and TRBJ1-5, with a weak D call TRBD1 (5 bases). The CDR3 runs to 15 residues. Trimming removed 0 bases from V and 7 bases from J, with 13 bases in between. Germline lookup yields CDR1 LNHDA and CDR2 SQIVND (reference sequence). The CDR3 coding sequence is TGTGCCAGTAGTATAGATTTGGGGGGGAGGCAGCCCCAGCATTTT. Protein sequence: CASSIDLGGRQPQHF.

The CDR3 DNA is TGTGCCAGCAGTTGGGGCCCTTCCTACGAGCAGTACTTC. Residues: CASSWGPSYEQYF. The chain carries TRBV27 and TRBJ2-7; a possible D gene is TRBD1 (5 bases). From germline, CDR1 is MNHEY and CDR2 SMNVEV (reference sequence). V was cut by 4 bases and J by 1 base, with 8 bases left in between. The length of the CDR3 is 13 residues.

The V gene is TRBV28, the J gene TRBJ1-5; maybe TRBD1 (6 bases). Germline V gene sequence: CDR1 MDHEN, CDR2 SYDVKM. The CDR3 has 14 amino acids. Trimming removed 6 bases at V and 3 bases at J, with 12 bases between. The CDR3 is CASSQDSINQPQHF. The DNA for the CDR3 is TGTGCCAGCAGCCAGGACAGTATCAATCAGCCCCAGCATTTT.

The rearrangement links TRBV5-1 to TRBJ2-1; D gene uncertain. Trimming took 4 bases from V and 6 from J, leaving 11 bases between them. Germline V gene data show CDR1 as SGHRS and CDR2 as YFSETQ. This CDR3 is 13 amino acids long. The CDR3 region is CASSPTNTNEQFF. DNA for the CDR3: TGCGCCAGCAGCCCGACAAACACCAATGAGCAGTTCTTC.

The rearrangement joins TRBV20-1 to TRBJ1-1; no firm D call. V was shortened by 6 bases and J by 7 bases, with 12 bases between the two germline ends. CDR1 is DFQATT, CDR2 SNEGSKA, per germline (reference sequence). This CDR3 has 11 residues. CDR3 bases: TGCAGTGCCATTGACACTGTTGAAGCTTTCTTT. Translated: CSAIDTVEAFF.

The chain joins TRBV5-1 to TRBJ2-5; D is possibly TRBD2 (6 bases). Deletions cut 1 base from V and 2 bases from J, with 12 bases between. CDR1 and CDR2 from the germline V gene are SGHRS and YFSETQ. This CDR3 comprises 15 residues. The CDR3 sequence is CASSLTGGGQETQYF. The CDR3, as DNA: TGCGCCAGCAGCTTGACCGGGGGTGGGCAAGAGACCCAGTACTTC.

The chain recombines TRBV6-5 with TRBJ2-2; 7 bases fit TRBD1. V was pared by 7 bases and J by 4 bases, with 9 bases of the junction left unmatched. The CDR3 extends over 15 amino acids. The germline V gene has CDR1 MNHEY and CDR2 SVGAGI. The CDR3 DNA is TGTGCCAGCAAGAGAGGGGGCTTTGGCACCGGGGAGCTGTTTTTT. It encodes CASKRGGFGTGELFF.

This chain links TRBV28 with TRBJ1-4; 8 positions agree with TRBD1. Germline loops: CDR1 MDHEN, CDR2 SYDVKM. CDR3 length: 15 amino acids. V shed 5 bases, J shed 8 bases, and the junction held 10 bases outside the gene matches. This CDR3 is CASSPRGQVREKLFF. CDR3 in DNA: TGTGCCAGCAGTCCCCGGGGACAGGTCCGCGAAAAACTGTTTTTT.

CDR3: CAHRYVSAGSEAFF. In DNA form, the CDR3 reads TGTGCCCATCGCTATGTATCAGCGGGTAGTGAAGCTTTCTTT. The V and J genes are TRBV30 and TRBJ1-1; D gene ambiguous. The CDR3 contains 14 residues. CDR1 is GTSNPN, CDR2 SVGIG, per germline (reference sequence). The germline V and J ends were trimmed by 8 bases and 7 bases, with 23 bases remaining between them.

The rearrangement uses TRBV9 and TRBJ1-2; 8 positions agree with TRBD1. Germline V gene lookup returns CDR1 SGDLS and CDR2 YYNGEE. Trimming at V came to 0 bases and at J to 4 bases, leaving 5 bases not matched to a gene. The CDR3 covers 15 residues. Here the CDR3 reads CASSVGQGTLYGYTF. CDR3 in DNA: TGTGCCAGCAGCGTAGGACAGGGGACGCTCTATGGCTACACCTTC. Complete variable domain (other parts from reference TRBV9 and TRBJ1-2): DSGVTQTPKHLITATGQRVTLRCSPRSGDLSVYWYQQSLDQGLQFLIQYYNGEERAKGNILERFSAQQFPDLHSELNLSSLELGDSALYFCASSVGQGTLYGYTFGSGTRLTVV.

The chain is built from TRBV5-1 and TRBJ1-3; 11 nucleotides align to TRBD1. V shed 1 base, J shed 6 bases, and the junction held 9 bases outside the gene matches. Looked up from germline, CDR1 is SGHRS and CDR2 is YFSETQ. The CDR3 consists of 17 residues. The CDR3 DNA reads as TGCGCCAGCAGCTTGATCGGACAGGGGGCGACGACAAACACCATATATTTT. Translated: CASSLIGQGATTNTIYF.

J is TRBJ2-1 and V is TRBV29-1; TRBD2 aligns across 8 bases. The length of the CDR3 is 15 residues. V shed 2 bases and J 7 bases; nucleotides not matched to a gene: 10. Germline V gene data show CDR1 as SQVTM and CDR2 as ANQGSEA. The CDR3 loop is CSVEPGGRGGNEQFF. CDR3 nucleotide sequence: TGCAGCGTTGAACCGGGGGGGCGGGGAGGTAATGAGCAGTTCTTC.